These 29 T cell receptor beta chains were all obtained from the same sample, sequenced in a study of blood T cell repertoires in COVID-19. Profiled with immunoSEQ multiplex PCR; TCRdb holds only in-frame clones, not every one. The sample has more than 250,000 clones; around 83% are singletons. Sequences were obtained from peripheral blood. The source of these receptors is a woman aged 45-60 years with acute or convalescent COVID-19.

The chain recombines TRBV7-9 with TRBJ2-5, with 13 positions matching TRBD2. This CDR3 has 18 residues. Germline V gene lookup returns CDR1 SEHNR and CDR2 FQNEAQ (reference sequence). The V segment lost 0 bases and the J segment 3 bases; nucleotides outside the gene matches: 7. The CDR3 is CASSLARGLAGSKETQYF. The CDR3 DNA sequence: TGTGCCAGCAGCTTAGCGAGGGGACTAGCGGGGAGTAAAGAGACCCAGTACTTC.

The V and J genes are TRBV25-1 and TRBJ1-1; no clear D gene. CDR3 length: 15 amino acids. Looked up from germline, CDR1 is MGHDK and CDR2 is SYGVNS. Trimming cost V 6 bases and J 0 bases, with 14 bases left between them. The CDR3 nucleotides are TGTGCCAGCAGGGGCCGGAGGATCATGAACACTGAAGCTTTCTTT. Its translation: CASRGRRIMNTEAFF.

This clone was seen once. This rearrangement joins TRBV5-8 to TRBJ2-7, with D unresolved. Germline V gene data show CDR1 as SGHTS and CDR2 as YDEGEE. V lost 1 base and J 7 bases, leaving 3 bases between the germline ends. The CDR3 covers 10 residues. This chain's CDR3 is CASSLPEQYF. The CDR3, as DNA: TGTGCCAGCAGCTTGCCAGAGCAGTACTTC.

The chain recombines TRBV6-5 with TRBJ2-7, with D perhaps TRBD1 (5 bases). The CDR3 runs 15 residues. V was trimmed by 0 bases and J by 1 base, leaving 10 bases between them. The germline gives CDR1 MNHEY, CDR2 SVGAGI. The CDR3 DNA follows: TGTGCCAGCAGTTACTCCTACACAGGTTCCTACGAGCAGTACTTC. Residues: CASSYSYTGSYEQYF.

The chain employs TRBV18 and TRBJ1-4; possibly TRBD1 for D (6 bases). CDR3 length: 16 residues. Germline V gene data show CDR1 as KGHSH and CDR2 as LQKENI. V was cut by 2 bases and J by 0 bases, with 10 bases left in between. CDR3 region: CASSPRQAATNEKLFF. The CDR3 bases are TGTGCCAGCTCACCAAGACAGGCAGCAACTAATGAAAAACTGTTTTTT.

This clone was seen a few times. V usage is TRBV5-5 and J usage is TRBJ1-1; 7 bases are shared with TRBD1. The J segment lost 4 bases and the V segment lost 3 bases, leaving 6 bases of the junction unmatched. The CDR3 length is 14 residues. Germline V gives CDR1 SGHKS, CDR2 YYEKEE (reference sequence). CDR3 nucleotide sequence: TGTGCCAGCAGCTCATACAGGGGAACCACTGAAGCTTTCTTT. Translation: CASSSYRGTTEAFF.

The chain uses TRBV9 and TRBJ1-4; weak D call: TRBD1 (6 bases). Per the germline V gene, CDR1 is SGDLS and CDR2 is YYNGEE. V was trimmed by 2 bases and J by 8 bases, leaving 16 bases between them. The CDR3 extends over 15 amino acids. CDR3 protein: CASSVGNRDREKLFF. In DNA form, the CDR3 reads TGTGCCAGCAGCGTTGGGAACAGGGATCGGGAAAAACTGTTTTTT.

The chain combines TRBV7-3 with TRBJ2-3, with D unresolved. CDR3 size: 13 residues. V was trimmed by 2 bases and J by 2 bases, leaving 5 bases between them. Germline values: CDR1 SGHTA, CDR2 FQGTGA. CDR3 sequence reads: CASSLSLTDTQYF. CDR3 nucleotides: TGTGCCAGCAGCTTATCCCTCACAGATACGCAGTATTTT.

The genes are TRBV5-5 and TRBJ2-5; D is perhaps TRBD1 (8 bases). The CDR3 length is 16 residues. In germline, CDR1 is SGHKS, CDR2 YYEKEE (reference sequence). Trimming stripped 3 bases from V and 4 bases from J, with 19 bases between. CDR3 in amino acids: CASSWGGQVRVETQYF. The CDR3 DNA reads as TGTGCCAGCAGCTGGGGGGGACAGGTGAGGGTAGAGACCCAGTACTTC. The complete variable domain, with remaining parts taken from reference TRBV5-5 and TRBJ2-5, reads DAGVTQSPTHLIKTRGQQVTLRCSPISGHKSVSWYQQVLGQGPQFIFQYYEKEERGRGNFPDRFSARQFPNYSSELNVNALLLGDSALYLCASSWGGQVRVETQYFGPGTRLLVL.

The chain employs TRBV5-6 and TRBJ1-1, with 7 bases lining up with TRBD1. The length of the CDR3 is 16 residues. J lost 4 bases, V lost 0 bases, and 9 bases had no gene match. CDR1 is SGHDT and CDR2 is YYEEEE in the germline V gene. The CDR3 loop is CASSLANRGQGTEAFF. In nucleotides, the CDR3 is TGTGCCAGCAGCTTGGCCAATAGGGGGCAGGGCACTGAAGCTTTCTTT.

The genes are TRBV29-1 and TRBJ1-5, with 8 bases matching TRBD1. The CDR3 has 16 residues. Germline V lookup: CDR1 SQVTM, CDR2 ANQGSEA. The trim removed 2 bases at V and 0 bases at J, leaving 6 bases unmatched. CDR3 DNA sequence: TGCAGCGTTGAACGTGGACAGGGTCGTAGCAATCAGCCCCAGCATTTT. It translates to CSVERGQGRSNQPQHF.

This chain joins TRBV30 and TRBJ1-4; TRBD1 might be the D (6 bases). CDR1 GTSNPN and CDR2 SVGIG come from the germline V gene (reference sequence). The CDR3 covers 15 residues. The V end lost 1 base, the J end lost 4 bases, and 13 bases lay between the germline ends. In DNA, the CDR3 is TGTGCCTGGAGTGGCCGGGACACCTTTAATGAAAAACTGTTTTTT. Its translation: CAWSGRDTFNEKLFF.

This chain links TRBV29-1 with TRBJ1-2, with D possibly matching TRBD1 (6 bases). Trimming stripped 5 bases from V and 3 bases from J, with 13 bases between. The CDR3 has 13 residues. CDR1 and CDR2 (germline): SQVTM, ANQGSEA. The CDR3 sequence: CSVTTGRDYGYTF. The CDR3 nucleotides read TGCAGCGTTACGACAGGTCGGGACTATGGCTACACCTTC.

The chain has TRBV4-1 and TRBJ1-1; 7 nucleotides line up with TRBD1. V lost 4 bases and J lost 5; bases outside the gene matches: 10. The CDR3 loop spans 15 amino acids. The germline gives CDR1 MGHRA, CDR2 YSYEKL. The CDR3 sequence: CASSPGEQGNTEAFF. As DNA, the CDR3 is TGCGCCAGCAGCCCCGGCGAACAGGGGAATACTGAAGCTTTCTTT.

The chain combines TRBV19 with TRBJ1-4; no reliable D call. The CDR3 totals 16 residues. The V gene lost 5 bases and the J gene lost 7 bases, with 20 bases spanning the gap. Germline CDR1 reads LNHDA; CDR2 reads SQIVND (reference sequence). In nucleotides, the CDR3 is TGTGCCAGTAGTTCTAGCTCGCCGGCGGCGGCTGAAAAACTGTTTTTT. The encoded protein is CASSSSSPAAAEKLFF. Looking up the rest from reference TRBV19 and TRBJ1-4 gives the full variable domain: DGGITQSPKYLFRKEGQNVTLSCEQNLNHDAMYWYRQDPGQGLRLIYYSQIVNDFQKGDIAEGYSVSREKKESFPLTVTSAQKNPTAFYLCASSSSSPAAAEKLFFGSGTQLSVL.

In regard to this clone: This same CDR3 is encoded by further DNA sequences in the sample. This chain connects TRBV7-9 to TRBJ1-1; a possible D gene is TRBD1 (6 bases). Germline V lookup: CDR1 SEHNR, CDR2 FQNEAQ (reference sequence). CDR3 length: 13 amino acids. V was trimmed by 4 bases and J by 3 bases, leaving 9 bases between them. The CDR3 DNA reads TGTGCCAGCAGCTCCAGGGGCGACACTGAAGCTTTCTTT. It translates to CASSSRGDTEAFF.

The rearrangement joins TRBV7-9 to TRBJ1-2, with a weak D call TRBD1 (5 bases). Germline assignment: CDR1 SEHNR and CDR2 FQNEAQ (reference sequence). The V and J ends lost 1 base and 5 bases respectively, with 11 bases between them. This CDR3 has 14 residues. Here the CDR3 DNA reads TGTGCCAGCAGCTTAGAACAGGACCGATATGGCTACACCTTC. Translation gives CASSLEQDRYGYTF.

This clone was seen once. This chain uses TRBV19 with TRBJ2-3, with TRBD1 as a possible D gene (6 bases). Trimming took 7 bases from V and 0 from J, leaving 17 bases between them. CDR3 length: 16 residues. The germline V gene encodes CDR1 LNHDA and CDR2 SQIVND (reference sequence). In nucleotides, the CDR3 is TGTGCCAGTACCCCGGCAGGGGTTACTAGCACAGATACGCAGTATTTT. Its protein product is CASTPAGVTSTDTQYF.

As to this clone: Distinct nucleotide sequences in the sample also encode this CDR3. The chain is built from TRBV2 and TRBJ1-4; 8 bases align to TRBD1. The CDR3 runs 13 residues. Losses at the gene ends were 6 bases for V and 8 bases for J; bases not matched to a gene: 5. The V gene's germline CDR1 is SNHLY and CDR2 FYNNEI. This CDR3 reads CASRDRDGEKLFF. As DNA, the CDR3 is TGTGCCAGCAGGGACAGGGATGGAGAAAAACTGTTTTTT.

The V gene is TRBV5-1, the J gene TRBJ2-5; 7 bases are shared with TRBD1. This CDR3 has 14 residues. Germline CDR1 SGHRS, CDR2 YFSETQ. J was trimmed by 3 bases and V by 4 bases; bases with no gene match: 6. The CDR3 loop reads CASSNRQGEETQYF. CDR3 DNA sequence: TGCGCCAGCAGCAACCGACAGGGCGAAGAGACCCAGTACTTC.

The chain joins TRBV7-2 to TRBJ1-4, with D hard to call. V lost 5 bases, J lost 7 bases, and 11 bases lay in between. The CDR3 is made up of 13 amino acids. The germline gives CDR1 SGHTA, CDR2 FQGNSA. Here the CDR3 DNA reads TGTGCCAGCAGCCTACAGATTAGTGAAAAACTGTTTTTT. It codes for CASSLQISEKLFF.

This chain links TRBV29-1 with TRBJ1-1; no clear D gene. Deletions cut 5 bases from V and 1 base from J, with 2 bases between. Germline V gene data show CDR1 as SQVTM and CDR2 as ANQGSEA. CDR3 length equals 10 residues. The CDR3 DNA reads TGCAGCGTTCAGAACACTGAAGCTTTCTTT. The encoded protein is CSVQNTEAFF.

The rearrangement uses TRBV5-1 and TRBJ1-1; no firm D call. V dropped 4 bases and J dropped 3 bases, with 19 bases sitting between them. The CDR3 sequence is 16 residues long. Per germline, CDR1 SGHRS and CDR2 YFSETQ. DNA for the CDR3: TGCGCCAGCAGCGTGACGGGAAGAGGACCGGACACTGAAGCTTTCTTT. Translated: CASSVTGRGPDTEAFF.

This sequence joins TRBV11-2 and TRBJ2-5, with D tentatively TRBD1 (5 bases). The ends were cut back, 1 base at V and 2 bases at J, with 11 bases in the middle. The CDR3 extends over 15 amino acids. From germline, CDR1 is SGHAT and CDR2 FQNNGV. Written as DNA, the CDR3 is TGTGCCAGCAGCTTAGGACAGAGGTTACAAGAGACCCAGTACTTC. This gives the protein CASSLGQRLQETQYF.

This clone was counted between two and nine times. The genes are TRBV7-2 and TRBJ1-2; 10 nucleotides match TRBD1. J was trimmed by 6 bases and V by 7 bases; bases with no gene match: 11. In germline, CDR1 is SGHTA, CDR2 FQGNSA. The CDR3 has 15 amino acids. The CDR3 protein is CASNRQGATGDGYTF. The CDR3 DNA follows: TGTGCCAGCAATAGACAGGGGGCAACGGGAGATGGCTACACCTTC.

The chain employs TRBV10-3 and TRBJ1-4; D remains unclear. The V gene's germline CDR1 is ENHRY and CDR2 SYGVKD. Trimming pared 11 bases from V and 2 bases from J, leaving 9 bases between. The CDR3 runs 12 residues. Written as DNA, the CDR3 is TGTGCCTCCCGGGGTACTAATGAAAAACTGTTTTTT. Translated: CASRGTNEKLFF.

This chain links TRBV10-2 with TRBJ2-5; 7 bases are shared with TRBD1. Germline loops: CDR1 WSHSY, CDR2 SAAADI. The CDR3 loop spans 16 amino acids. J was trimmed by 1 base and V by 2 bases; bases with no gene match: 7. CDR3 region: CASSEKDRIIQETQYF. CDR3 sequence (DNA): TGCGCCAGCAGTGAGAAGGACAGGATTATCCAAGAGACCCAGTACTTC.

This clone was counted once. The chain joins TRBV5-1 to TRBJ2-1; 14 nucleotides agree with TRBD2. V shed 0 bases and J 6 bases; nucleotides not matched to a gene: 5. This CDR3 comprises 17 residues. Germline V gene lookup returns CDR1 SGHRS and CDR2 YFSETQ. CDR3 coding DNA: TGCGCCAGCAGCTTGGGGATGACTAGCGGGAGGGCCAATGAGCAGTTCTTC. Its protein product is CASSLGMTSGRANEQFF.

The chain joins TRBV7-9 to TRBJ2-1, with 9 nucleotides matching TRBD2. The CDR3 sequence is 14 residues long. The J segment lost 4 bases and the V segment lost 5 bases, leaving 3 bases of the junction unmatched. CDR1 is SEHNR, CDR2 FQNEAQ, per germline (reference sequence). The CDR3 reads CASSPSGIYNEQFF. DNA for the CDR3: TGTGCCAGCAGCCCTAGCGGGATTTACAATGAGCAGTTCTTC.